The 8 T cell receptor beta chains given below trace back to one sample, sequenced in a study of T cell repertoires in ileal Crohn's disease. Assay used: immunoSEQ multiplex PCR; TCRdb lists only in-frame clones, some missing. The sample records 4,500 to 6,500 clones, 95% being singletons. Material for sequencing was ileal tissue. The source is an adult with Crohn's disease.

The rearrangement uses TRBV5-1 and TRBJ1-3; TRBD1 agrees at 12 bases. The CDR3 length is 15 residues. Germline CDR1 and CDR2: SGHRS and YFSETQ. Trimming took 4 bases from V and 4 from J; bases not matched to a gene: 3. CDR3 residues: CASSVGQGAGNTIYF. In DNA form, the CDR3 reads TGCGCCAGCAGCGTGGGACAGGGGGCCGGAAACACCATATATTTT.

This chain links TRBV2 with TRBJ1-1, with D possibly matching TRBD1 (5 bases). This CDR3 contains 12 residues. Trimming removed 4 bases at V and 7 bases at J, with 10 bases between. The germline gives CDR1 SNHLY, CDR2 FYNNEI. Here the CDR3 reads CASSATRGEAFF. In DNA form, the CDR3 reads TGTGCCAGCAGTGCGACAAGGGGTGAAGCTTTCTTT.

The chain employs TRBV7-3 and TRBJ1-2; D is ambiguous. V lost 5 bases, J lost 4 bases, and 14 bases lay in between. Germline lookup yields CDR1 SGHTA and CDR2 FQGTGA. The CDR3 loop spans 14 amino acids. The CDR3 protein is CASSRGRESYGYTF. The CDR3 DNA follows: TGTGCCAGCAGCCGAGGGAGGGAGTCCTATGGCTACACCTTC.

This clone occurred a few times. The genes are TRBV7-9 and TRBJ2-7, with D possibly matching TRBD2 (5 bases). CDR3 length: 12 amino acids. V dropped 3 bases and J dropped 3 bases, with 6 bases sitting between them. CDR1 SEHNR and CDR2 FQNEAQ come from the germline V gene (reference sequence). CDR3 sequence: CASSLSGYEQYF. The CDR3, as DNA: TGTGCCAGCAGCTTGAGCGGCTACGAGCAGTACTTC.

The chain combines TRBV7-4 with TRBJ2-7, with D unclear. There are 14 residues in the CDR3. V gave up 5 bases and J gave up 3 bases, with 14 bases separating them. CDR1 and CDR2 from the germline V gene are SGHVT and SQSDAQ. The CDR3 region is CASSEFNRIYEQYV. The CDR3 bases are TGTGCCAGCAGCGAGTTTAACAGAATCTACGAGCAGTACGTC.

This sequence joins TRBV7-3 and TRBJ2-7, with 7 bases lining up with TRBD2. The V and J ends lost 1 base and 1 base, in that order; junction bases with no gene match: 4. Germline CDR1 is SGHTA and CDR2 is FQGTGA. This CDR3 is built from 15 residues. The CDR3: CASSLRAGLSYEQYF. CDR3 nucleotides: TGTGCCAGCAGCTTAAGAGCGGGGCTGTCCTACGAGCAGTACTTC.

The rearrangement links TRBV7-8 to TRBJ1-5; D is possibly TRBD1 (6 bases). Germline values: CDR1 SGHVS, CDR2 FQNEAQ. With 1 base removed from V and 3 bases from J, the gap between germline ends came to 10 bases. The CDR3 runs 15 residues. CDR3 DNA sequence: TGTGCCAGCAGCTTAGATAACAGGGTCAATCAGCCCCAGCATTTT. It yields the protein CASSLDNRVNQPQHF.

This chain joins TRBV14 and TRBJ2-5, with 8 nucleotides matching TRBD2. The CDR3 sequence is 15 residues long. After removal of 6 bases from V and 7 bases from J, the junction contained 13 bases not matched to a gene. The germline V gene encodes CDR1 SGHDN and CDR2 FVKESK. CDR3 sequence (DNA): TGTGCCAGCAGTACTAGCGGCTCCATTCCACGGACCCAGTACTTC. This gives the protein CASSTSGSIPRTQYF. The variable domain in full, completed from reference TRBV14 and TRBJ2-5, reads EAGVTQFPSHSVIEKGQTVTLRCDPISGHDNLYWYRRVMGKEIKFLLHFVKESKQDESGMPNNRFLAERTGGTYSTLKVQPAELEDSGVYFCASSTSGSIPRTQYFGPGTRLLVL.